The next 32 T cell receptor beta chains were all read from a single sample in a study of T cell clonality in common variable immunodeficiency. The study's findings and limits: Fewer deletions and N-nucleotide insertions were reportedly seen in common variable immunodeficiency TCR beta sequences.

Their cognate antigens are unknown. Profiled with immunoSEQ multiplex PCR; TCRdb holds only in-frame clones, not every one. The sample gives some 11,000 clones, none seen only once, and the top ten clones hold roughly 6.9%. Sequencing used peripheral blood mononuclear cells. The source is a human donor with common variable immunodeficiency.

This clone appeared a few times. CDR3 DNA (partial): TGTGCCAGCAGCTGGCAGGGACAAGAGACC. Amino acid sequence: CASSWQGQET. The CDR3 in its entirety is CASSWQGQETQYF. The genes are TRBV7-2 and TRBJ2-5, with D tentatively TRBD1 (5 bases). The read stops 3 residues short of the end of the CDR3; the missing end is completed from the germline J gene. From germline, CDR1 is SGHTA and CDR2 FQGNSA. The ends were cut back, 4 bases at V and 2 bases at J, with 8 bases in the middle. The CDR3 has 13 residues. Full variable domain (outside the CDR3, taken from reference TRBV7-2 and TRBJ2-5): GAGVSQSPSNKVTEKGKDVELRCDPISGHTALYWYRQSLGQGLEFLIYFQGNSAPDKSGLPSDRFSAERTGGSVSTLTIQRTQQEDSAVYLCASSWQGQETQYFGPGTRLLVL.

This clone occurred many times. The read ends 3 residues shy of where the CDR3 ends; the end is completed using the germline J gene. The rearrangement uses TRBV4-1 and TRBJ2-7; 11 bases fit TRBD1. CDR1 MGHRA and CDR2 YSYEKL come from the germline V gene. There are 15 residues in the CDR3. V shed 4 bases and J 0 bases; nucleotides not matched to a gene: 2. The CDR3 here is CASSPGQGASYEQYF. Incomplete CDR3 DNA: TGCGCCAGCAGCCCTGGACAGGGGGCCTCCTACGAG.

This clone rates as medium-sized. The CDR3 end is not reached by the read, which stops 3 residues before it; the germline J gene fills it in. The chain carries TRBV9 and TRBJ2-5; 9 bases are a match to TRBD2. The ends lost 0 bases at V and 1 base at J; junction bases unmatched: 4. The germline V gene encodes CDR1 SGDLS and CDR2 YYNGEE. The CDR3 length is 16 residues. The CDR3 is CASSVGASGVQETQYF. CDR3 DNA, as far as it was read: TGTGCCAGCAGCGTAGGGGCTAGCGGGGTCCAAGAGACC.

The sequenced part of the CDR3 DNA is TGCAGCGTTGGAGGGGAGGGGTTTGGGCAGCCC. As protein: CSVGGEGFGQP. The entire CDR3 reads CSVGGEGFGQPQHF. The chain combines TRBV29-1 with TRBJ1-5, with D possibly being TRBD1 (5 bases). Coverage ceases 3 residues before the CDR3 finishes, and the germline J gene fills in the end. The germline V and J ends were trimmed by 4 bases and 7 bases, with 17 bases remaining between them. The germline CDR1 and CDR2 sequences are SQVTM and ANQGSEA. The CDR3 consists of 14 residues.

This clone was detected a few times. The sequenced part of the CDR3 DNA is TGTGCCAGCAGTTACTCGACCGGGACAGGGGTACACGAG. Its protein product is CASSYSTGTGVHE. The whole CDR3 sequence is CASSYSTGTGVHEQYF. The chain has TRBV6-2 or TRBV6-3 and TRBJ2-7; 10 nucleotides line up with TRBD1. The read ends 3 residues early relative to the CDR3; the germline J gene fills the gap. Germline CDR1 is MNHEY and CDR2 is SVGEGT. V shed 0 bases, J shed 5 bases, and the junction held 7 bases outside the gene matches. The CDR3 has 16 residues.

This clone was observed a handful of times. Coverage ceases 3 residues before the CDR3 finishes, and the germline J gene fills in the end. The rearrangement links TRBV2 to TRBJ1-2; the match to TRBD1 covers 9 bases. Looked up from germline, CDR1 is SNHLY and CDR2 is FYNNEI. There are 16 residues in the CDR3. The trim removed 0 bases at V and 2 bases at J, leaving 4 bases unmatched. The CDR3 here is CASSEALGQGNYGYTF. CDR3 bases read: TGTGCCAGCAGTGAAGCGCTGGGACAGGGAAACTATGGC.

Points on this clone: The read terminates 3 residues ahead of where the CDR3 ends, so the germline J gene completes it. This sequence joins TRBV2 and TRBJ1-5; 8 positions agree with TRBD1. The CDR3 is made up of 16 amino acids. CDR1 is SNHLY, CDR2 FYNNEI, per germline. J was trimmed by 7 bases and V by 5 bases; bases with no gene match: 13. Incomplete CDR3 DNA: TGTGCCAGCAGTCCTTACTCCGGGACAGGATCCCAGCCC. Its translation: CASSPYSGTGSQP. The whole CDR3 reads CASSPYSGTGSQPQHF.

This clone was seen only a few times. The CDR3 end falls 3 residues outside the read, so it is completed with the germline J gene. The rearrangement joins TRBV18 to TRBJ1-5, with D hard to call. CDR3 size: 15 residues. The V and J ends lost 2 bases and 7 bases respectively, with 15 bases between them. Germline CDR1 is KGHSH and CDR2 is LQKENI. Incomplete CDR3 DNA: TGTGCCAGCTCACCAGGGTCGGGGTTTGAGCAGCCC. Translating it yields CASSPGSGFEQP. The whole CDR3 protein is CASSPGSGFEQPQHF.

Worth noting for this clone: Sequencing ends 3 residues short of the CDR3 end; the germline J gene provides the rest. This chain links TRBV2 with TRBJ1-1, with unresolved D. Trimming stripped 4 bases from V and 1 base from J, with 10 bases between. The CDR3 has 14 amino acids. In germline, CDR1 is SNHLY, CDR2 FYNNEI. The sequenced CDR3 bases are TGTGCCAGCAGTGCAGATTTCCAGAACACTGAA. Translated: CASSADFQNTE. The full CDR3 sequence reads CASSADFQNTEAFF.

Comments on this clone: With the read ending 3 residues before the CDR3 end, the germline J gene is used to fill in that end. The chain has TRBV19 and TRBJ2-7, with D possibly being TRBD1 or TRBD2 (7 bases each). The germline V gene has CDR1 LNHDA and CDR2 SQIVND (reference sequence). The CDR3 length is 14 residues. The V gene lost 5 bases and the J gene lost 5 bases, with 16 bases spanning the gap. The chain's CDR3 is CASSERDSLDEQYF. Incomplete CDR3 DNA: TGTGCCAGTAGTGAGCGGGACAGCCTAGACGAG.

This clone was seen ten or more times. The read gets to within 3 residues of the CDR3 end, and the germline J gene fills in the rest. V usage is TRBV14 and J usage is TRBJ2-1; 8 bases align to TRBD2. This CDR3 comprises 16 residues. Germline assignment: CDR1 SGHDN and CDR2 FVKESK. The trim removed 1 base at V and 6 bases at J, leaving 8 bases unmatched. Incomplete CDR3 DNA: TGTGCCAGCAGCCAAGTAGGGCGGGGGGATTTCAATGAG. It codes for CASSQVGRGDFNE. The complete CDR3 protein is CASSQVGRGDFNEQFF.

Remarks on this clone: Sequencing ends 3 residues short of the CDR3 end; the germline J gene provides the rest. The rearrangement joins TRBV2 to TRBJ1-6; 7 bases map to TRBD1. The germline gives CDR1 SNHLY, CDR2 FYNNEI. This CDR3 contains 14 residues. The J segment lost 7 bases and the V segment lost 9 bases, leaving 9 bases of the junction unmatched. Partial CDR3 DNA: TGTGCCAGACAGGGGAGGCTGAAAAATTCACCC. As protein: CARQGRLKNSP. The entire CDR3 protein is CARQGRLKNSPLHF.

In its sample, this clone was seen a few times. Read data end 3 residues before the CDR3 end; the end is taken from the germline J gene. This chain joins TRBV30 and TRBJ2-7, with no clear D. The V gene lost 0 bases and the J gene lost 0 bases, with 9 bases spanning the gap. CDR1 GTSNPN and CDR2 SVGIG come from the germline V gene (reference sequence). This CDR3 has 14 amino acids. The part of the CDR3 DNA that was read is TGTGCCTGGAGTGTTTCACTTAGCTCCTACGAG. The encoded protein is CAWSVSLSSYE. The entire CDR3 protein reads CAWSVSLSSYEQYF.

For this clone: Read data end 3 residues before the CDR3 end; the end is taken from the germline J gene. J is TRBJ1-5 and V is TRBV6-1; unclear D gene. Germline CDR1 is MNHNS and CDR2 is SASEGT. The V gene lost 0 bases and the J gene lost 6 bases, with 6 bases spanning the gap. This CDR3 has 13 residues. The covered CDR3 bases are TGTGCCAGCAGTGAAGCGCGCGGTCAGCCC. Amino acids: CASSEARGQP. The full CDR3 protein is CASSEARGQPQHF.

Details on this clone: The CDR3 end lies 3 residues beyond the end of the read and is filled in from the germline J gene. The J gene is TRBJ2-7, the V gene TRBV7-6; possibly TRBD2 for D (5 bases). V lost 5 bases to trimming and J lost 0 bases, with 14 bases between them. CDR1 is SGHVS and CDR2 is FNYEAQ in the germline V gene. The CDR3 is 15 residues long. Partial CDR3 DNA: TGTGCCAGCAGCGGACCCCGGGGTAGCTCCTACGAG. It codes for CASSGPRGSSYE. The entire CDR3 sequence reads CASSGPRGSSYEQYF. Variable domain in full (rest from reference TRBV7-6 and TRBJ2-7): GAGVSQSPRYKVTKRGQDVALRCDPISGHVSLYWYRQALGQGPEFLTYFNYEAQQDKSGLPNDRFSAERPEGSISTLTIQRTEQRDSAMYRCASSGPRGSSYEQYFGPGTRLTVT.

With respect to this clone: The read falls 3 residues short of the CDR3 end, and the missing part is taken from the germline J gene. The V gene is TRBV19, the J gene TRBJ1-6; 7 nucleotides agree with TRBD1. In germline, CDR1 is LNHDA, CDR2 SQIVND (reference sequence). After removal of 2 bases from V and 9 bases from J, the junction contained 7 bases not matched to a gene. The CDR3 loop spans 15 amino acids. Partial CDR3 DNA: TGTGCCAGTAGTATATCCAGACAGGGCTCTTCACCC. As protein: CASSISRQGSSP. The CDR3 as a whole reads CASSISRQGSSPLHF.

There are many counts of this clone. The missing CDR3 end, 3 residues past where the read stops, is filled in from the germline J gene. V gene TRBV20-1 combines with J gene TRBJ2-1, with 14 bases that match TRBD2. The CDR3 spans 17 residues. CDR1 is DFQATT and CDR2 is SNEGSKA in the germline V gene (reference sequence). The J segment lost 4 bases and the V segment lost 6 bases, leaving 11 bases of the junction unmatched. The chain's CDR3 is CSAPPTSGGGIYNEQFF. The CDR3 DNA, read in part, is TGCAGTGCACCCCCGACTAGCGGGGGGGGTATTTACAATGAG.

Turning to this clone: The read halts 3 residues ahead of the CDR3 end, with the missing end drawn from the germline J gene. Other DNA sequences within the sample encode an identical CDR3. The J gene is TRBJ2-3, the V gene TRBV20-1, with D possibly matching TRBD1 (5 bases). V lost 2 bases and J 1 base, leaving 7 bases between the germline ends. CDR3 length: 13 residues. Germline CDR1 reads DFQATT; CDR2 reads SNEGSKA (reference sequence). The sequenced CDR3 bases are TGCAGTGCTAGACAGGGTGGCACAGATACG. This gives the protein CSARQGGTDT. The entire CDR3 reads CSARQGGTDTQYF.

This clone appeared a few times. The read is 3 residues too short to cover the CDR3 end, so that end is filled in from the germline J gene. The chain is built from TRBV7-9 and TRBJ1-1; TRBD1 might be the D (6 bases). V lost 5 bases and J lost 7, with 11 bases in between. The CDR3 has 12 residues. Germline V gene data show CDR1 as SEHNR and CDR2 as FQNEAQ (reference sequence). The CDR3 reads CASSPRGFEAFF. CDR3 DNA, as far as it was read: TGTGCCAGCAGCCCAAGGGGGTTTGAA.

The table lists this clone with many counts. The read is 3 residues too short to cover the CDR3 end, so that end is filled in from the germline J gene. The rearrangement uses TRBV2 and TRBJ2-5; possibly TRBD2 for D (6 bases). The germline V gene has CDR1 SNHLY and CDR2 FYNNEI. Between the trimmed V and J ends, which lost 10 bases and 5 bases, there was a span of 17 bases. The CDR3 loop spans 13 amino acids. CDR3: CATSSLGGETQYF. The CDR3 bases that were read are TGTGCCACCAGCAGTCTCGGAGGGGAGACC.

This clone was seen more than once but under ten times. The read is 3 residues too short to cover the CDR3 end, so that end is filled in from the germline J gene. The V and J genes are TRBV7-2 and TRBJ2-7; unclear D gene. The germline CDR1 and CDR2 sequences are SGHTA and FQGNSA. The CDR3 loop spans 13 amino acids. Trimming shortened V by 5 bases and J by 3 bases, and 11 bases separated the two germline ends. CDR3 DNA (partial): TGTGCCAGCAGCGAAAACAGAATCTACGAG. This encodes CASSENRIYE. The CDR3 in full is CASSENRIYEQYF.

For this clone: The read ends 3 residues before the CDR3 terminus; that terminus is restored from the germline J gene. The rearrangement joins TRBV2 to TRBJ2-3; 7 bases map to TRBD1. In germline, CDR1 is SNHLY, CDR2 FYNNEI. The CDR3 has 16 amino acids. V lost 3 bases and J lost 4; bases outside the gene matches: 10. CDR3 DNA (partial): TGTGCCAGCAGTGACCGCGGGCAAAGGGGGCCAGATACG. Translating gives CASSDRGQRGPDT. The full CDR3 protein reads CASSDRGQRGPDTQYF.

With regard to this clone: The missing CDR3 end, 3 residues past where the read stops, is filled in from the germline J gene. The rearrangement links TRBV7-9 to TRBJ1-2; D may be TRBD1 (6 bases). The CDR3 spans 15 residues. The V gene lost 5 bases and the J gene lost 0 bases, with 13 bases spanning the gap. Per the germline V gene, CDR1 is SEHNR and CDR2 is FQNEAQ (reference sequence). CDR3 protein: CASSGTGSSNYGYTF. The DNA read from the CDR3 is TGTGCCAGCAGCGGAACAGGGTCTTCTAACTATGGC.

This clone was detected only a few times. The read falls 3 residues short of the CDR3 end, and the missing part is taken from the germline J gene. The chain employs TRBV7-3 and TRBJ2-5, with TRBD1 as a possible D gene (5 bases). Germline V gene lookup returns CDR1 SGHTA and CDR2 FQGTGA. The CDR3 sequence is 15 residues long. V was trimmed by 3 bases and J by 3 bases, leaving 14 bases between them. The CDR3 bases that were read are TGTGCCAGCAGCTTTTCAGGGCGAGATGAAGAGACC. Translated, it gives CASSFSGRDEET. The whole CDR3 protein reads CASSFSGRDEETQYF.

Many counts were recorded for this clone. The junction departs from germline at one end; a sequencing error may be responsible. The sequenced fragment ends 3 residues before the CDR3 boundary, so the rest is inferred from the germline J gene. The chain couples TRBV29-1 to TRBJ2-7; maybe TRBD1 (8 bases). Germline-derived CDR1 and CDR2 are SQVTM and ANQGSEA. The CDR3 runs to 16 residues. The CDR3 loop reads CSVKERGGTGAYEQYF. The CDR3 DNA, read in part, is TGCAGCGTTAAAGAAAGGGGGGGGACAGGAGCCTACGAG.

This clone appeared a few times. The sequenced fragment ends 3 residues before the CDR3 boundary, so the rest is inferred from the germline J gene. The J gene is TRBJ1-4, the V gene TRBV2; 9 nucleotides agree with TRBD1. This CDR3 has 14 residues. V was pared by 5 bases and J by 5 bases, with 3 bases of the junction left unmatched. Germline CDR1 and CDR2: SNHLY and FYNNEI. The DNA read from the CDR3 is TGTGCCAGCAGTCCCGGGACAGGGAATGAAAAA. This codes for CASSPGTGNEK. The full-length CDR3 reads as CASSPGTGNEKLFF.

This clone ranks as medium-sized (0.01 to 0.1%). Read coverage stops 3 residues before the CDR3 terminus; the germline J gene supplies the remainder. The V and J genes are TRBV30 and TRBJ2-1, with D possibly being TRBD2 (6 bases). The CDR3 totals 12 residues. Trimming stripped 4 bases from V and 7 bases from J, with 11 bases between. The V gene's germline CDR1 is GTSNPN and CDR2 SVGIG (reference sequence). The CDR3 sequence is CAWNPAGNEQFF. The DNA read from the CDR3 is TGTGCCTGGAATCCCGCGGGGAATGAG.

This clone was counted a few times. The read ends 3 residues shy of where the CDR3 ends; the end is completed using the germline J gene. The chain combines TRBV18 with TRBJ2-7; TRBD1 aligns across 9 bases. The CDR3 length is 16 residues. V lost 4 bases, J lost 5 bases, and 12 bases stayed unmatched. The germline V gene encodes CDR1 KGHSH and CDR2 LQKENI. The CDR3 loop reads CASSLIQTGGPNEQYF. CDR3 DNA (partial): TGTGCCAGCTCACTTATCCAGACAGGGGGGCCGAACGAG.

This clone was found a few times. The read terminates 3 residues ahead of where the CDR3 ends, so the germline J gene completes it. The chain uses TRBV23-1 and TRBJ1-2; the match to TRBD1 covers 8 bases. TRBV23-1 is an ORF for which the function is uncertain. The J segment lost 0 bases and the V segment lost 6 bases, leaving 6 bases of the junction unmatched. The CDR3 spans 15 residues. The CDR3: CASSRGQGTNYGYTF. CDR3 DNA, as far as it was read: TGCGCCAGCAGCCGAGGACAGGGAACTAACTATGGC.

In the case of this clone: The sequenced fragment ends 3 residues before the CDR3 boundary, so the rest is inferred from the germline J gene. The chain recombines TRBV20-1 with TRBJ2-7; no clear D gene. The CDR3 contains 14 residues. Germline assignment: CDR1 DFQATT and CDR2 SNEGSKA (reference sequence). The V and J ends lost 5 bases and 4 bases respectively, with 18 bases between them. The CDR3 loop is CSAGWAVQGYEQYF. The sequenced part of the CDR3 DNA is TGCAGTGCTGGATGGGCCGTTCAAGGGTACGAG.

Regarding this clone: The sequence runs out 3 residues before the end of the CDR3; the remainder is reconstructed from the germline J gene. V gene TRBV7-2 combines with J gene TRBJ2-3, with D possibly being TRBD1 (6 bases). Trimming pared 5 bases from V and 3 bases from J, leaving 15 bases between. This CDR3 region has 15 residues. Germline V gene lookup returns CDR1 SGHTA and CDR2 FQGNSA. The sequenced CDR3 bases are TGTGCCAGCAGCGGAATGGGGGCCGGTACAGATACG. Encoded protein: CASSGMGAGTDT. The full CDR3 sequence reads CASSGMGAGTDTQYF.

By sample fraction, this clone is medium-sized. The read terminates 3 residues ahead of where the CDR3 ends, so the germline J gene completes it. The rearrangement joins TRBV6-2 or TRBV6-3 to TRBJ1-6, with TRBD1 identical over 8 bases. J gave up 10 bases and V 6 bases, and 11 bases lay outside the gene matches. The CDR3 is 15 amino acids. Germline V CDR1 and CDR2: MNHEY, SVGEGT. The CDR3 DNA, read in part, is TGTGCCAGCAGCACGGACAGGGCGAATCGATCACCC. Its translation: CASSTDRANRSP. The full CDR3 protein is CASSTDRANRSPLHF.